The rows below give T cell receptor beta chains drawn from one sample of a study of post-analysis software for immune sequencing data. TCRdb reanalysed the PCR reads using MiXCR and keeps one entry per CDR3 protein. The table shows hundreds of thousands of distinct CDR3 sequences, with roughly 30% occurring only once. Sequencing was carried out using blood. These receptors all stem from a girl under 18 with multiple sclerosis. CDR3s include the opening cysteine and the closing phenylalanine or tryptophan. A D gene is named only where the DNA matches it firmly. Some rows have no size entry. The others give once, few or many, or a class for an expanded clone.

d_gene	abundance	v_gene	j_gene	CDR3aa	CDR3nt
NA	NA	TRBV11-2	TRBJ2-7	CASSLAGFRNYEQYF	TGTGCCAGCAGCTTAGCCGGGTTCAGGAACTACGAGCAGTACTTC
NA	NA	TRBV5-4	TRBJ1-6	CAGSFDNRVFDLHF	TGTGCCGGCAGCTTCGACAACCGTGTATTTGACCTCCACTTT
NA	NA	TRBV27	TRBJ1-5	CASSWAGYSNQPQHF	TGTGCCAGCAGTTGGGCAGGCTATAGCAATCAGCCCCAGCATTTT
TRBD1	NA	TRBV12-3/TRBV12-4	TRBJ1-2	CASSPRQGRFYGYTF	TGTGCCAGCAGTCCCCGACAGGGAAGGTTCTATGGCTACACCTTC
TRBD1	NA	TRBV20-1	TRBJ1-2	CSARDRDYGYTF	TGCAGTGCTAGGGACAGGGATTATGGCTACACCTTC
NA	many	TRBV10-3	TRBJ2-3	CAISERGESADTQYF	TGTGCCATCAGTGAGCGTGGGGAGTCAGCAGATACGCAGTATTTT
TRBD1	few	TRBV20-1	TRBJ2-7	CSASSGTGNYEQYF	TGCAGTGCTAGCTCCGGGACAGGGAACTACGAGCAGTACTTC
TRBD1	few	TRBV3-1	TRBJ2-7	CASSQGPGTGYEQYF	TGTGCCAGCAGCCAAGGTCCAGGGACAGGCTACGAGCAGTACTTC
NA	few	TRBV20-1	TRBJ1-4	CSARGEKLFF	TGCAGTGCTAGAGGAGAAAAACTGTTTTTT
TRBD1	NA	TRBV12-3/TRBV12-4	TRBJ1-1	CASSTGTGMNTEAFF	TGTGCCAGCAGCACCGGGACAGGGATGAACACTGAAGCTTTCTTT
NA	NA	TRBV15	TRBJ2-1	CATSRAEPRGEQFF	TGTGCCACCAGCAGAGCCGAACCCCGAGGGGAGCAGTTCTTC
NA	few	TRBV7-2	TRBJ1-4	CASSPQGSGEKLFF	TGTGCCAGCAGCCCCCAGGGGAGCGGTGAAAAACTGTTTTTT
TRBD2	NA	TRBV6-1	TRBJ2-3	CASSPTRTSLDTQYF	TGTGCCAGCAGCCCCACCAGGACTAGTCTGGATACGCAGTATTTT
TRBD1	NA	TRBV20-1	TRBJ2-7	CSARTGGREQYF	TGCAGTGCAAGGACAGGGGGCCGCGAGCAGTACTTC
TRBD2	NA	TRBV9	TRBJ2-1	CASSVPAGGSPDDYNEQFF	TGTGCCAGCAGCGTACCAGCGGGGGGGTCACCCGACGACTACAATGAGCAGTTCTTC
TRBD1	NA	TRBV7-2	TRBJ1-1	CASSFDRGRRAFF	TGTGCCAGCAGCTTCGACAGGGGGCGCAGAGCTTTCTTT
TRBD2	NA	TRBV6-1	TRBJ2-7	CASSEWGLAGAYEQYF	TGTGCCAGCAGTGAATGGGGACTAGCGGGAGCCTACGAGCAGTACTTC
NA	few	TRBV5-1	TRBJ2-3	CASSLKTRVGTDTQYF	TGCGCCAGCAGCTTGAAGACCAGGGTTGGCACAGATACGCAGTATTTT
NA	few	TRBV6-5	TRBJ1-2	CASSPSGGGYGYTF	TGTGCCAGCAGCCCGTCGGGGGGAGGCTATGGCTACACCTTC
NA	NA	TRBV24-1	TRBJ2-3	CATMGEASTDTQYF	TGTGCCACCATGGGGGAGGCCAGCACAGATACGCAGTATTTT
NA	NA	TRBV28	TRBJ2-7	CASGLSETGESTYEQYF	TGTGCCAGCGGTTTATCCGAGACAGGAGAATCAACCTACGAGCAGTACTTC
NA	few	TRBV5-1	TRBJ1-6	CASSLARERNSPLHF	TGCGCCAGCAGCTTGGCGAGGGAACGGAATTCACCCCTCCACTTT
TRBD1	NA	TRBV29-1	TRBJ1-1	CSADQRTGNTEAFF	TGCAGCGCAGACCAAAGGACAGGGAACACTGAAGCTTTCTTT
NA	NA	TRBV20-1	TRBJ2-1	CSASSYGRDNEQFF	TGCAGTGCTAGTTCCTACGGGAGAGACAATGAGCAGTTCTTC
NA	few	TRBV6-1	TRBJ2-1	CASSESRRGQFF	TGTGCCAGCAGTGAAAGCCGGCGGGGGCAGTTCTTC
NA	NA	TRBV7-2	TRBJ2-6	CASAIDSSGANVLTF	TGTGCCAGCGCGATCGACAGCTCTGGGGCCAACGTCCTGACTTTC
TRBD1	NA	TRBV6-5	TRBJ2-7	CATKTGTGYEQYF	TGTGCCACCAAAACCGGGACAGGGTACGAGCAGTACTTC
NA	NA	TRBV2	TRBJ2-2	CASSVSRTGELFF	TGTGCCAGCAGTGTTAGTCGCACCGGGGAGCTGTTTTTT
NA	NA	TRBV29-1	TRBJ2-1	CSVPVHNEQFF	TGCAGCGTTCCGGTCCACAATGAGCAGTTCTTC
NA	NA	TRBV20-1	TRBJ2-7	CSVLRTSTCEQYF	TGCAGTGTTTTAAGGACATCGACCTGCGAGCAGTACTTC
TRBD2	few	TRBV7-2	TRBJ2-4	CASSPTSGDKNIQYF	TGTGCCAGCAGCCCGACTAGCGGAGACAAAAACATTCAGTACTTC
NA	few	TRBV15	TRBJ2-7	CATSMFTAYEQYF	TGTGCCACCAGCATGTTTACTGCCTACGAGCAGTACTTC
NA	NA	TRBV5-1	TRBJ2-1	CASSLTSYHEQFF	TGCGCCAGCAGCTTGACTAGCTATCATGAGCAGTTCTTC
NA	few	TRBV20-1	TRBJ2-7	CSASREYEQYF	TGCAGTGCTAGTCGTGAATACGAGCAGTACTTC
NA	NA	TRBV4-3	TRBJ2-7	CASSPGGIGSYEQYF	TGCGCCAGCAGCCCCGGGGGAATCGGGTCCTACGAGCAGTACTTC
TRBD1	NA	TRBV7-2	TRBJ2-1	CASSLGGQGEDEQFF	TGTGCCAGCAGCTTAGGGGGACAGGGCGAGGATGAGCAGTTCTTC
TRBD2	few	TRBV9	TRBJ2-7	CASSKYGTSGRGSYEQYF	TGTGCCAGCAGCAAGTACGGGACTAGCGGGAGGGGTTCCTACGAGCAGTACTTC
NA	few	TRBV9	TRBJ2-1	CASSVAGLVAGEQFF	TGTGCCAGCAGCGTAGCTGGTTTGGTGGCGGGAGAGCAGTTCTTC
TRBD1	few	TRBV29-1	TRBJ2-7	CSVEKGTGYEQYF	TGCAGCGTTGAAAAGGGGACAGGGTACGAGCAGTACTTC
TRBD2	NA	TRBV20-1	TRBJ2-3	CSAHTSGDRTDTQYF	TGCAGTGCCCATACTAGCGGGGATCGCACAGATACGCAGTATTTT
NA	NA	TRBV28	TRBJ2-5	CASSPSGDQETQYF	TGTGCCAGCAGTCCCTCCGGAGACCAAGAGACCCAGTACTTC
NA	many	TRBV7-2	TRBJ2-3	CASSLVRGRTDTQYF	TGTGCCAGCAGCTTAGTTAGGGGTCGCACAGATACGCAGTATTTT
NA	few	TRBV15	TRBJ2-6	CATTVQGANVLTF	TGTGCCACCACAGTCCAGGGGGCCAACGTCCTGACTTTC
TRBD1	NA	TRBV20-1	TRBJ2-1	CSAHRQGTPFEQFF	TGCAGTGCCCACCGACAGGGGACCCCCTTTGAGCAGTTCTTC
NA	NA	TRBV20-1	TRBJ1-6	CSARPGVGSPPHF	TGCAGTGCTAGGCCTGGGGTGGGTTCACCCCCCCACTTT
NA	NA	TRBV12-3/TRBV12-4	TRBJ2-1	CASSPEGTPSSYNEQFF	TGTGCCAGCAGCCCCGAAGGGACGCCAAGCTCCTACAATGAGCAGTTCTTC
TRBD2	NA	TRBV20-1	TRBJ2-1	CSAEVPGGEQFF	TGCAGTGCTGAAGTCCCGGGGGGTGAGCAGTTCTTC
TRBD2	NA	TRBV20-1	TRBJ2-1	CSARDLRRRLAGGSYEQFF	TGCAGTGCTAGAGATCTGCGACGGCGGCTAGCGGGAGGGAGCTATGAGCAGTTCTTC